The sequence of this T cell receptor beta chain was determined in a study of cytomegalovirus exposure and HLA in healthy donors. Study findings and constraints: There were some public TCRs occurring in many donors, but most TCR sequences were rare. HLA restriction was apparent for most CMV-associated TCR beta chains in a later analysis.

With 60 Vbeta and 13 Jbeta primers, the PCR was carried out. As handled by the study authors: Around 11 million shared chains were among the roughly 80 million unique TCR beta chains that a later analysis counted. Sequencing was performed with immunoSEQ multiplex PCR; in TCRdb, only in-frame clones are kept and a portion is missing. The V and J calls and clone size were taken over from that table, and D and trimming were inferred from the DNA. The data show approximately 200,000 clones, under 90% seen once. As for this clone: The antigen is not known.

The CDR3 loop spans 17 amino acids. Germline V gives CDR1 SNHLY, CDR2 FYNNEI. V trimming: 6 bases; J trimming: 3 bases; junction bases outside the gene matches: 8. The clonotype comes from a boy younger than 10 in good health and CMV-seronegative. Sequencing used PBMCs. The genes are TRBV2 and TRBJ2-2; 12 nucleotides agree with TRBD2. In nucleotides, the CDR3 is TGTGCCAGCAGGCCACTAGCGGGGGGACCTTACACCGGGGAGCTGTTTTTT. Protein: CASRPLAGGPYTGELFF.